These T cell receptor beta chains were read from a single sample in a study of chemoradiotherapy in HPV16-positive cancers. Method: immunoSEQ multiplex PCR; TCRdb's copy keeps in-frame clones and lacks some. This table holds about 11,000 clones, approximately 90% found once. The source was blood, collected from a patient who underwent chemoradiotherapy. The receptors here all came from a human donor with HPV-associated anogenital cancer. Both conserved end residues are part of each CDR3. A D gene is named only where the DNA matches it firmly. The size entry is marked missing in some rows and otherwise reads once, few, many or a size class.

D gene,J gene,clone size,V gene,CDR3 DNA,CDR3 protein
-,TRBJ2-2,-,TRBV5-7,TGTGCCAGCAGCGGGGTGGGGGGCGACGGGGAGCTGTTTTTT,CASSGVGGDGELFF
-,TRBJ1-1,-,TRBV6-5,TGTGCCAGCAGTTACGCAGGGCGTACTGAAGCTTTCTTT,CASSYAGRTEAFF
-,TRBJ2-7,-,TRBV7-2,TGTGCCAGCAGCCCGACCGGGGATCTCGAGCAGTACTTC,CASSPTGDLEQYF
-,TRBJ1-1,-,TRBV19,TGTGCCAGTAGTTCCTCTATGAACACTGAAGCTTTCTTT,CASSSSMNTEAFF
-,TRBJ2-1,-,TRBV7-9,TGTGCCAGCAGCCCCAAGACTAATATCAATGAGCAGTTCTTC,CASSPKTNINEQFF
-,TRBJ1-1,-,TRBV6-6,TGTGCCAGCAGTTGGGAGGGGGGGGCCACTGAAGCTTTCTTT,CASSWEGGATEAFF
-,TRBJ2-3,-,TRBV29-1,TGCAGCGTTTGTCTCCCTGGCAGGGTCGGGGATACGCAGTATTTT,CSVCLPGRVGDTQYF
-,TRBJ1-1,-,TRBV4-3,TGCGCCAGCAGCCAGGGGCTAATGAACACTGAAGCTTTCTTT,CASSQGLMNTEAFF
TRBD2,TRBJ2-5,-,TRBV7-6,TGTGCCAGCAGCTCGGGACTATTAGAGACCCAGTACTTC,CASSSGLLETQYF
-,TRBJ1-6,-,TRBV18,TGTGCCAGCTCACCCGTTTCACCCCTCCACTTT,CASSPVSPLHF
TRBD2,TRBJ2-7,-,TRBV11-1,TGTGCCAGCAGCTTAGCGCCGACGCTAGCGGCCTACGAGCAGTACTTC,CASSLAPTLAAYEQYF
TRBD1,TRBJ2-3,-,TRBV5-1,TGCGCCTGTCGCTGGGGACAGGGTACATCGGATACGCAGTATTTT,CACRWGQGTSDTQYF
-,TRBJ2-7,-,TRBV7-9,TGTGCCAGCAGCCGGACCGGGGCAATCTACGAGCAGTACTTC,CASSRTGAIYEQYF
-,TRBJ1-1,-,TRBV5-1,TGCGCCAGCAGCTTGGGAGATTCGGGTTTTATCTCTGAAGCTTTCTTT,CASSLGDSGFISEAFF
-,TRBJ2-5,-,TRBV7-2,TGTGCCAGCAGCCGTCGGGGGGCCCTTATAGGCCAGTACTTC,CASSRRGALIGQYF
TRBD1,TRBJ1-3,-,TRBV11-1,TGTGCCAGCAGCTCGCGACAGGGACCCTCTGGAAACACCATATATTTT,CASSSRQGPSGNTIYF
-,TRBJ2-6,few,TRBV6-1,TGTGCCGGGGGGGCACAAACCTCTGGGGCCAACGTCCTGACTTTC,CAGGAQTSGANVLTF
TRBD2,TRBJ2-1,-,TRBV5-1,TGCGCCAGCAGCCCCGGCACGGGGGGGCCTTCCTACAATGAGCAGTTCTTC,CASSPGTGGPSYNEQFF
TRBD2,TRBJ2-7,-,TRBV2,TGTGCCAGCAGCGAAAGTCCGGCGGGGGGAACCTACGAGCAGTACTTC,CASSESPAGGTYEQYF
-,TRBJ1-2,few,TRBV6-1,TGTGCCAGCAGTGAATGGGGGACGGCTCTTAGGGCCCTGGGGATCGCCTTC,CASSEWGTALRALGIAF
TRBD1,TRBJ1-2,-,TRBV2,TGTGCCAGCAGTGATTCTTGGACAGGTGACGGCTACACCTTC,CASSDSWTGDGYTF
TRBD2,TRBJ2-1,-,TRBV5-1,TGCGCCAGCAGCCCCGGACTAGCGGGGGCATACTCCTACAATGAGCAGTTCTTC,CASSPGLAGAYSYNEQFF
-,TRBJ2-1,few,TRBV7-9,TGTGCCAGCAGCTCAGGGATTACCTACAATGAGCAGTTCTTC,CASSSGITYNEQFF
-,TRBJ2-3,-,TRBV13,TGTGCCAGCAGCTTTACAGATACGCAGTATTTT,CASSFTDTQYF
-,TRBJ2-1,-,TRBV5-8,TGTGCCAGCAGCATGCGTGGGGGGCGTAAGAATGAGCAGTTCTTC,CASSMRGGRKNEQFF
-,TRBJ2-5,-,TRBV10-3,TGTGCCAGTGGGAGACAGATCCAAGAGACCCAGTACTTC,CASGRQIQETQYF
TRBD1,TRBJ1-6,-,TRBV2,TGTGCCAGCAGTGTAATAGGGGGCAATTCACCCCTCCACTTT,CASSVIGGNSPLHF
-,TRBJ2-7,-,TRBV29-1,TGCAGCGTTGAAGCCCTCCGGGACAACGAGCAGTACTTC,CSVEALRDNEQYF
TRBD2,TRBJ2-3,-,TRBV5-6,TGTGCCAGCAGCTTTCGCCCTCTAGCGGGGGGGGGTACGGATACGCAGTATTTT,CASSFRPLAGGGTDTQYF
TRBD1,TRBJ1-2,once,TRBV14,TGTGCCAGCAGCCTCAACAGGGGGCATGGCTACACCTTC,CASSLNRGHGYTF
-,TRBJ2-7,-,TRBV5-4,TGTGCCAGCAGCATTAGCCAAGGAACGTACGAGCAGTACTTC,CASSISQGTYEQYF
TRBD1,TRBJ1-1,-,TRBV7-3,TGTGCCAGCAGCTTAACGGAAACAGGGGGCTCGAACACTGAAGCTTTCTTT,CASSLTETGGSNTEAFF
-,TRBJ2-7,-,TRBV28,TGTGCCAGCACTATGGGGAGGAGTCCCTCCTACGAGCAGTACTTC,CASTMGRSPSYEQYF
TRBD1,TRBJ1-1,-,TRBV7-2,TGTGCCAGCAGCTTGGGGACAGGGAGGGGTACTGAAGCTTTCTTT,CASSLGTGRGTEAFF
TRBD2,TRBJ2-7,-,TRBV7-9,TGTGCCAGCAGCTTAGCGCCGACGCTAGCGGCCTACGAGCAGTACTTC,CASSLAPTLAAYEQYF
-,TRBJ2-3,-,TRBV18,TGTGCCAGCTCACCAACCCAGCTAAACACAGATACGCAGTATTTT,CASSPTQLNTDTQYF
TRBD1,TRBJ1-6,-,TRBV2,TGTGCCAGCAGCTTAAGGGACAGGGGTTATTCACCCCTCCACTTT,CASSLRDRGYSPLHF
-,TRBJ2-3,-,TRBV18,TGTGCCAGCTCACCACGAGACTATACTAGCACAGATACGCAGTATTTT,CASSPRDYTSTDTQYF
TRBD2,TRBJ2-1,-,TRBV5-1,TGCGCCAGCGCAAAAGCCGGGACTAGCGGGGGGAGTAATGAGCAGTTCTTC,CASAKAGTSGGSNEQFF
-,TRBJ1-4,-,TRBV9,TGTGCCAGCAGCCTGTTGGGGGATGAAAAACTGTTTTTT,CASSLLGDEKLFF
-,TRBJ1-6,-,TRBV30,TGTGCCTGGAGTTTAAGTTCCCCCTATAATTCACCCCTCCACTTT,CAWSLSSPYNSPLHF
-,TRBJ1-5,-,TRBV27,TGTGCCAGCAGTCGGCCAGGAGAGCCCCAGCATTTT,CASSRPGEPQHF
-,TRBJ1-2,-,TRBV20-1,TGCAGTGCTATAAAATCGAGTGGCTACACCTTC,CSAIKSSGYTF
-,TRBJ2-5,-,TRBV5-6,TGTGCCAGCAGCTTTGCGGGGTGGGAGACCCAGTACTTC,CASSFAGWETQYF
-,TRBJ1-4,-,TRBV6-6,TGTGCCAGCAGTCCAACGATTGCAACTAATGAAAAACTGTTTTTT,CASSPTIATNEKLFF
-,TRBJ2-1,-,TRBV7-2,TGTGCCAGCGGGCGGGGTACCTACAATGAGCAGTTCTTC,CASGRGTYNEQFF
-,TRBJ1-2,-,TRBV18,TGTGCCAGCTCACCATTATCCCGGGACAACTATGGCTACACCTTC,CASSPLSRDNYGYTF